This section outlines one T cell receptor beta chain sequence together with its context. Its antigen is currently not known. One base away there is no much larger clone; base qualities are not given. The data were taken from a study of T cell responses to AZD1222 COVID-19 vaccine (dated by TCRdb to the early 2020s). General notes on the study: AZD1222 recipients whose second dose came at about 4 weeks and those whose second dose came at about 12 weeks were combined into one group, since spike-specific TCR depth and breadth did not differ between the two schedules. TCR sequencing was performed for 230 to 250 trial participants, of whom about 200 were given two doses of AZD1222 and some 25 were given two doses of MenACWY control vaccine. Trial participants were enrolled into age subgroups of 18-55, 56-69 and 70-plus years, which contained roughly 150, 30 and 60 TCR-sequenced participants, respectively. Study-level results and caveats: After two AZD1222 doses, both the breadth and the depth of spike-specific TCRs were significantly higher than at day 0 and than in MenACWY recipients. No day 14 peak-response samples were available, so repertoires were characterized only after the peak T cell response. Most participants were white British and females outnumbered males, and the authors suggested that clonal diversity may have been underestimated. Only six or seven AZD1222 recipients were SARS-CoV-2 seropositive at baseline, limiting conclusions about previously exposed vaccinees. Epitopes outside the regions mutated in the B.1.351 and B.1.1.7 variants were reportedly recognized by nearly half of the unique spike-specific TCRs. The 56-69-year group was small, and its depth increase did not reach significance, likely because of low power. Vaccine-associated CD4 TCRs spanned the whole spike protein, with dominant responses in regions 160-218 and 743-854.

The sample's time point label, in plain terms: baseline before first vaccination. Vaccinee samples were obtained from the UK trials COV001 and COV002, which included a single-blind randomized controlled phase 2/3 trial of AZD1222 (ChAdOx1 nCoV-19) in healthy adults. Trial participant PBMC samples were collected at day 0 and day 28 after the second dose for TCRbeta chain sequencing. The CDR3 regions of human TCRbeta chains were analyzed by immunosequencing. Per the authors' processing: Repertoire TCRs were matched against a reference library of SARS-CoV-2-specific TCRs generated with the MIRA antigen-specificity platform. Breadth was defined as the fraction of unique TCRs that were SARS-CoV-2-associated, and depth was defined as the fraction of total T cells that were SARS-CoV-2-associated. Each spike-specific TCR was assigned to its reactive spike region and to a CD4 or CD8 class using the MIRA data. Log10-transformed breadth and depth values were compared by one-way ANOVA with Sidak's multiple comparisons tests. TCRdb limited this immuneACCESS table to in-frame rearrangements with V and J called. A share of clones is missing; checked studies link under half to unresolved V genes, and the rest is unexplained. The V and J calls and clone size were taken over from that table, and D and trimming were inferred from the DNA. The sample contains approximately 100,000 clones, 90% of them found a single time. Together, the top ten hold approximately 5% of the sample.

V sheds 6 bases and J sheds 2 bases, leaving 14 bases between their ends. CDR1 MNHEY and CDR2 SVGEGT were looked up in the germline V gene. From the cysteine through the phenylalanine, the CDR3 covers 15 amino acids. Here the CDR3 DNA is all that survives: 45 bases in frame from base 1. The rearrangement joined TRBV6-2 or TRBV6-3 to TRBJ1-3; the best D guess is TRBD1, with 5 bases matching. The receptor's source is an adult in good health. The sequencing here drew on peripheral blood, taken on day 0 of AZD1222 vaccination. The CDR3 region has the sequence CASSRDQGPGNTIYF. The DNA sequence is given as TGTGCCAGCAGCCGGGACCAAGGGCCTGGAAACACCATATATTTT.